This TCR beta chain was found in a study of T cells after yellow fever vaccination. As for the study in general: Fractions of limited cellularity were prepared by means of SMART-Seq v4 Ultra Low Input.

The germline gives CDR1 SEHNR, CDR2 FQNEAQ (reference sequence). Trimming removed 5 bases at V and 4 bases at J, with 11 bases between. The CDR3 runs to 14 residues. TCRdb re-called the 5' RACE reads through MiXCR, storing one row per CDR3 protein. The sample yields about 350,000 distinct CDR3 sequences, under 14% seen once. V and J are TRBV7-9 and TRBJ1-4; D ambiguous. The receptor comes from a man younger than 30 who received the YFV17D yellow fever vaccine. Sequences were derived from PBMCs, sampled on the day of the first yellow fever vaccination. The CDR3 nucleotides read TGTGCCAGCAGCCCCCCCGCGGTTAATGAAAAACTGTTTTTT. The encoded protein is CASSPPAVNEKLFF.